This record covers a single TCR beta chain. The antigen is not known. Blood specimens came from baseline, cycle 4 day 1, and cycle 7 day 1. This sample stems from a study of OX40 agonist ivuxolimab in advanced cancers. Study-level points and caveats: It was not determined which antigens were specifically recognized by the peripheral T cells that had undergone clonal expansion.

Assay used: immunoSEQ multiplex PCR; TCRdb lists only in-frame clones, some missing. The data contain approximately 70,000 clones, approximately 86% of them singletons. The clonotype was recovered from an adult with an advanced solid tumor such as melanoma, head and neck, liver or kidney cancer. This specimen consisted of CD4+ or CD8+ T cells sorted from blood, obtained in a trial of the OX40 agonist ivuxolimab.

CDR3 in amino acids: CASRTQGASLFF. CDR3 DNA: TGTGCCAGCAGGACACAGGGGGCTTCGCTGTTCTTC. V and J are TRBV2 and TRBJ2-1; TRBD1 matches at 9 bases. Germline V gene lookup returns CDR1 SNHLY and CDR2 FYNNEI. Losses at the gene ends were 6 bases for V and 15 bases for J; bases not matched to a gene: 9. The CDR3 is 12 residues long. The whole variable domain, remainder taken from reference TRBV2 and TRBJ2-1, is EPEVTQTPSHQVTQMGQEVILRCVPISNHLYFYWYRQILGQKVEFLVSFYNNEISEKSEIFDDQFSVERPDGSNFTLKIRSTKLEDSAMYFCASRTQGASLFFGPGTRLTVL.